This T cell receptor (beta chain) appears in the sequencing data of a study of identical twins. General study results and limits: In beta out-of-frame sequences, the excess sharing between twins was weaker.

Every one of the donors was a healthy Caucasian. A single record per CDR3 protein comes from TCRdb applying MiXCR to the 5' RACE reads. The sample lists under 500,000 distinct CDR3 sequences; approximately 15% were seen once. V was pared by 4 bases and J by 5 bases, with 9 bases of the junction left unmatched. The V gene's germline CDR1 is MDHEN and CDR2 SYDVKM. This CDR3 is built from 16 residues. This clonotype turned up a few times. The antigen remains undetermined. The same data also went into a second study, on yellow fever vaccine responses in identical twins.

Sequenced: CD4+ T cells sorted from blood. This TCR was recovered from a woman aged 18 to 35 in good health. The chain links TRBV28 to TRBJ2-2, with 8 bases matching TRBD2. CDR3 sequence reads: CASSSPGLAGTGELFF. CDR3 nucleotides: TGTGCCAGCAGTTCGCCTGGTCTAGCGGGTACCGGGGAGCTGTTTTTT.